This T cell receptor beta chain was found in a study of T cell repertoires in cytomegalovirus infection. Study-wide context: CMV infection plus the matching HLA type was flagged by public TCR beta signatures. Whole-study results and caveats: Carriage of CMV together with the relevant HLA was identifiable through cumulative public TCR beta family frequency. Dominant in the ex vivo response were TCR beta clonotypes restricted by HLA-C and specific for CMV.

From the reads, TCRdb called clonotypes with MiXCR, one entry per CDR3 protein. The profile shows 350,000 to 550,000 distinct CDR3 sequences, 31% of them singletons. About this clonotype: As yet, its antigen is unknown.

The trim removed 4 bases at V and 1 base at J, leaving 6 bases unmatched. The CDR3 loop spans 15 amino acids. CDR1 SGHNT and CDR2 YYREEE come from the germline V gene (reference sequence). Sequenced sample: PBMCs. The TCR comes from a human donor in good health (CMV status not recorded). Some clones in this sample may be carry-over from other donors' samples. V is TRBV5-4 and J is TRBJ1-2; 8 bases match TRBD1. The CDR3 protein is CASSPETGVNYGYTF. The CDR3 DNA reads TGTGCCAGCAGCCCCGAGACAGGGGTTAACTATGGCTACACCTTC.